This T cell receptor beta chain originates from a study of molecular identifiers for immune sequencing clone quantification. Notes on this clonotype: A much larger clone differs from this one at a single base, so this may be a read error. The CDR3 ends on some other residue instead of the conserved phenylalanine or tryptophan, so this is likely a read error.

Germline V lookup: CDR1 LGHNA, CDR2 YNFKEQ. Trimming took 1 base from V and 3 from J; bases not matched to a gene: 1. This CDR3 comprises 15 residues. TCRdb itself ran the PCR reads through MiXCR, one entry per CDR3 protein. Of approximately 680,000 distinct CDR3 sequences in the sample, about 25% were seen once. V gene TRBV4-2 combines with J gene TRBJ2-7; 12 nucleotides agree with TRBD2. The sequencing input was naive CD8+ T cells from blood, with Jurkat cell RNA spiked in. Subset given: FACS-sorted CD8+CD4-CCR7+CD45RA+ naive T cells. The TCR comes from a human donor in good health. Some libraries in this study had Jurkat cell RNA spiked in. CDR3 protein: CASSQGLAGVYEQYS. CDR3 bases: TGTGCCAGCAGCCAAGGACTAGCGGGAGTCTACGAGCAGTACTCC.